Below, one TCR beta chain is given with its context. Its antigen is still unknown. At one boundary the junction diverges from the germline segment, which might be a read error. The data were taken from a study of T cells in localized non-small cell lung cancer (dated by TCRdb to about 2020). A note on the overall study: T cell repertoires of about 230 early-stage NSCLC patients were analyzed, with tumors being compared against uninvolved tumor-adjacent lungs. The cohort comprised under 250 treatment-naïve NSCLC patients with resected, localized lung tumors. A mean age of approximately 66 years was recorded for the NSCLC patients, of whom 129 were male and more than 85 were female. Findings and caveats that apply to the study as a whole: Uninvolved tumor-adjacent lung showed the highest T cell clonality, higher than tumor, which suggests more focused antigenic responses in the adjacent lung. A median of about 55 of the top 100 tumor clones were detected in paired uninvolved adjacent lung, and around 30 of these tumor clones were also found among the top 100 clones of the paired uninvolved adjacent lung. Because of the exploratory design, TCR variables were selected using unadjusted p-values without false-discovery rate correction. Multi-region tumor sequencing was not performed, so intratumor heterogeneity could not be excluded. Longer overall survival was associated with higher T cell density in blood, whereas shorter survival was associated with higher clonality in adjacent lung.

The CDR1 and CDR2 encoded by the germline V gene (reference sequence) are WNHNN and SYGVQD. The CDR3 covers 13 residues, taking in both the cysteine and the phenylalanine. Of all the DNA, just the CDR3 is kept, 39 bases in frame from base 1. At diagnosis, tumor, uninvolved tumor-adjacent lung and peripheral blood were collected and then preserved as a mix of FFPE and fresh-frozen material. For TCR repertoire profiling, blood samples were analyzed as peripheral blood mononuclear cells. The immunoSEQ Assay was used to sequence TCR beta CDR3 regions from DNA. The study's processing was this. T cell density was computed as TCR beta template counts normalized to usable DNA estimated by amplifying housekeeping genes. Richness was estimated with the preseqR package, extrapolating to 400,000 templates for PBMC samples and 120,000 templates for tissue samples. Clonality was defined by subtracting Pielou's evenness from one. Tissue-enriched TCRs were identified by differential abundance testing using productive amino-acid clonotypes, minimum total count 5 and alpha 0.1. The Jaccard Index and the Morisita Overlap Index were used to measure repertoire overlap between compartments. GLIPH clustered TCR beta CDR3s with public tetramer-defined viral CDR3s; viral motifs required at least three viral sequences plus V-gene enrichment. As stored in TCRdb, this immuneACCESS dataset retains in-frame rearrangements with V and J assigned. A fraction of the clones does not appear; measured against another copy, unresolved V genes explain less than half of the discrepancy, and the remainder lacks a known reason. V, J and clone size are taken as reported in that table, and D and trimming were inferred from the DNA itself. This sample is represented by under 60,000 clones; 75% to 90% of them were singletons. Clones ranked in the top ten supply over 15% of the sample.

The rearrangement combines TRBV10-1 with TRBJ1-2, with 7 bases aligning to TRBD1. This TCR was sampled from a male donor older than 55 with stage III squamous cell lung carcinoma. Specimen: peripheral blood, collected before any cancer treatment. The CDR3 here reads CASIETGNYGYTF. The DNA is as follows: TGCGCCAGCATTGAGACAGGGAACTATGGCTACACCTTC.